A single sample is the source of the 32 T cell receptor beta chains below, sequenced in a study of identical twins. TCRdb ran MiXCR on the 5' RACE reads and lists one entry per CDR3 protein. The repertoire holds under 900,000 distinct CDR3 sequences, with 15% to 20% as singletons. The sample also formed part of further work on T cells expressing NK-cell markers.

Sequenced: PBMCs. Receptors originate from a woman between 18 and 29 years old in good health.

This clonotype has more than one count but fewer than ten. The chain couples TRBV25-1 to TRBJ2-2; TRBD1 might be the D (6 bases). V lost 4 bases and J 6 bases, leaving 12 bases between the germline ends. The CDR3 is made up of 14 amino acids. The germline V gene has CDR1 MGHDK and CDR2 SYGVNS. The CDR3 DNA sequence: TGTGCCAGCAGTGTACAGGGTACGGCCGGGGAGCTGTTTTTT. Translated, it gives CASSVQGTAGELFF.

This clonotype has only a few counts. This sequence joins TRBV20-1 and TRBJ1-6; 9 bases line up with TRBD1. The CDR3 is 13 amino acids. CDR1 and CDR2 from the germline V gene are DFQATT and SNEGSKA (reference sequence). CDR3 nucleotides: TGCACTCATTCCGGGACAGGGATCTCACCCCTCCACTTT. As protein: CTHSGTGISPLHF.

The chain links TRBV27 to TRBJ1-1, with TRBD1 matching over 8 bases. Losses at the gene ends were 6 bases for V and 4 bases for J; bases not matched to a gene: 4. Germline V gene data show CDR1 as MNHEY and CDR2 as SMNVEV (reference sequence). The length of the CDR3 is 13 residues. The CDR3 spells CASRDRARTEAFF. DNA of the CDR3: TGTGCCAGCAGGGACAGGGCGCGCACTGAAGCTTTCTTT.

This rearrangement joins TRBV20-1 to TRBJ2-1, with a weak D call TRBD1 (6 bases). Looked up from germline, CDR1 is DFQATT and CDR2 is SNEGSKA (reference sequence). The germline V and J ends were trimmed by 6 bases and 5 bases, with 17 bases remaining between them. The CDR3 is 14 residues long. The CDR3: CSAGLTRGNNEQFF. For the CDR3, the DNA is TGCAGTGCCGGGTTGACCAGGGGTAACAATGAGCAGTTCTTC.

This clonotype was detected only a few times. The rearrangement uses TRBV11-1 and TRBJ1-6; 7 bases line up with TRBD1. The CDR3 totals 14 residues. CDR1 and CDR2 from the germline V gene are SGHAT and FQDESV (reference sequence). V lost 3 bases to trimming and J lost 10 bases; unmatched junction nucleotides: 6. CDR3 in amino acids: CASSFPDRLSPLHF. The CDR3 nucleotides are TGTGCCAGCAGCTTCCCGGACAGGCTATCACCCCTCCACTTT.

The chain employs TRBV5-6 and TRBJ2-3, with a weak D call TRBD2 (7 bases). V lost 4 bases and J lost 4, with 13 bases in between. Looked up from germline, CDR1 is SGHDT and CDR2 is YYEEEE. This CDR3 region has 14 residues. The DNA for the CDR3 is TGTGCCAGCAGCGTGGGGGGGGCCTCAGATACGCAGTATTTT. Amino acid sequence: CASSVGGASDTQYF. The variable domain in full, with the rest retrieved from reference TRBV5-6 and TRBJ2-3, is DAGVTQSPTHLIKTRGQQVTLRCSPKSGHDTVSWYQQALGQGPQFIFQYYEEEERQRGNFPDRFSGHQFPNYSSELNVNALLLGDSALYLCASSVGGASDTQYFGPGTRLTVL.

This clonotype was counted a few times. This chain connects TRBV30 to TRBJ2-7; D unclear. The CDR3 is 13 residues long. V was cut by 3 bases and J by 2 bases, with 11 bases left in between. The germline CDR1 and CDR2 sequences are GTSNPN and SVGIG (reference sequence). In nucleotides, the CDR3 is TGTGCCTGGAGAGTGGCAGGAGCCTACGAGCAGTACTTC. Translation gives CAWRVAGAYEQYF.

This clonotype was detected only a few times. The J gene is TRBJ2-7, the V gene TRBV10-3, with 9 bases matching TRBD1. V lost 6 bases to trimming and J lost 0 bases; unmatched junction nucleotides: 6. The CDR3 sequence is 15 residues long. CDR1 and CDR2 (germline): ENHRY, SYGVKD. This CDR3 reads CAIRTGTGHSYEQYF. The CDR3 DNA reads TGTGCCATCAGAACCGGGACAGGGCACTCCTACGAGCAGTACTTC.

The chain carries TRBV12-3 or TRBV12-4 and TRBJ2-4, with D possibly matching TRBD1 (6 bases). V lost 2 bases, J lost 0 bases, and 14 bases lay in between. The CDR3 is made up of 17 amino acids. CDR3 DNA sequence: TGTGCCAGCAGTTTATGGGGGACACCCCTAGCCAAAAACATTCAGTACTTC. This gives the protein CASSLWGTPLAKNIQYF.

This clonotype was picked up a small number of times. The CDR3 spells CATSRGMDREYTDTQYF. CDR3 bases: TGTGCCACCAGCAGAGGGATGGACAGGGAATACACAGATACGCAGTATTTT. The chain combines TRBV15 with TRBJ2-3, with 8 nucleotides matching TRBD1. Germline V gene lookup returns CDR1 LNHNV and CDR2 YYDKDF (reference sequence). J gave up 2 bases and V 1 base, and 8 bases lay outside the gene matches. CDR3 length equals 17 residues.

This clonotype came up a few times. The chain uses TRBV12-3 or TRBV12-4 and TRBJ2-1; perhaps D is TRBD1 or TRBD2 (6 bases each). The germline V and J ends were trimmed by 6 bases and 10 bases, with 25 bases remaining between them. CDR3 size: 16 residues. The CDR3 sequence: CASSPTPRAGHQEQFF. The DNA for the CDR3 is TGTGCCAGCAGCCCGACCCCCCGTGCGGGACACCAAGAGCAGTTCTTC.

The rearrangement uses TRBV2 and TRBJ2-4, with 10 bases that match TRBD1. V was clipped by 10 bases and J by 3 bases; unmatched bases: 21. The length of the CDR3 is 19 residues. Germline V gene sequence: CDR1 SNHLY, CDR2 FYNNEI. CDR3 in amino acids: CATYEMGQGLSSIKNIQYF. The CDR3 DNA follows: TGTGCCACCTATGAGATGGGACAGGGGCTGAGTTCCATCAAAAACATTCAGTACTTC.

The gene calls are TRBV7-9 and TRBJ2-7; 7 bases are shared with TRBD2. The J segment lost 3 bases and the V segment lost 6 bases, leaving 14 bases of the junction unmatched. The CDR3 is 16 amino acids. The germline V gene encodes CDR1 SEHNR and CDR2 FQNEAQ (reference sequence). This chain's CDR3 is CASRPGGGRDNYEQYF. In nucleotides, the CDR3 is TGTGCCAGCAGGCCGGGCGGGGGAAGGGATAACTACGAGCAGTACTTC.

This clonotype was seen a few times. The chain uses TRBV27 and TRBJ2-3; 8 nucleotides align to TRBD2. CDR1 MNHEY and CDR2 SMNVEV come from the germline V gene (reference sequence). J was trimmed by 0 bases and V by 2 bases; bases with no gene match: 16. This CDR3 is 20 amino acids long. The CDR3 loop is CASSLTPWSGGGHSTDTQYF. Written as DNA, the CDR3 is TGTGCCAGCAGTTTAACCCCCTGGTCGGGCGGGGGGCATAGCACAGATACGCAGTATTTT.

The chain uses TRBV20-1 and TRBJ2-7, with 10 bases fitting TRBD1. V shed 6 bases, J shed 6 bases, and the junction held 14 bases outside the gene matches. The CDR3 covers 15 residues. CDR1 is DFQATT and CDR2 is SNEGSKA in the germline V gene (reference sequence). CDR3 nucleotides: TGCAGTGCCATGATCCCCGGACAGGGGGTGTTCGAGCAGTACTTC. It specifies CSAMIPGQGVFEQYF.

The J gene is TRBJ2-2, the V gene TRBV7-6; D not certain. CDR3 length equals 15 residues. Per germline, CDR1 SGHVS and CDR2 FNYEAQ. Trimming left V 5 bases short and J 6 bases short, with 16 bases between. CDR3 sequence: CASSATGPMAGELFF. The CDR3 bases are TGTGCCAGCAGCGCAACCGGGCCAATGGCCGGGGAGCTGTTTTTT.

J is TRBJ1-1 and V is TRBV10-2, with 7 bases aligning to TRBD1. CDR3 length: 13 amino acids. Germline lookup yields CDR1 WSHSY and CDR2 SAAADI. Trimming removed 2 bases from V and 8 bases from J; junction bases left unmatched: 5. CDR3 protein: CASSEETGREAFF. For the CDR3, the DNA is TGCGCCAGCAGTGAGGAGACAGGGAGGGAAGCTTTCTTT.

The chain combines TRBV6-5 with TRBJ2-1, with 9 bases identical to TRBD1. The germline gives CDR1 MNHEY, CDR2 SVGAGI. CDR3 length equals 16 residues. V shed 4 bases, J shed 4 bases, and the junction held 8 bases outside the gene matches. The CDR3 is CASSSTGTGYYNEQFF. The CDR3 DNA reads TGTGCCAGCAGTTCTACCGGGACAGGGTATTACAATGAGCAGTTCTTC.

This clonotype has only a few counts. The rearrangement links TRBV6-5 to TRBJ2-1, with TRBD2 identical over 8 bases. The CDR3 loop spans 15 amino acids. V was pared by 2 bases and J by 7 bases, with 7 bases of the junction left unmatched. CDR1 is MNHEY, CDR2 SVGAGI, per germline. CDR3 coding DNA: TGTGCCAGCAGTTACGAAGCGGGAGTCCTAAATGAGCAGTTCTTC. It specifies CASSYEAGVLNEQFF.

This clonotype appeared many times. The chain has TRBV12-3 or TRBV12-4 and TRBJ2-1; a possible D gene is TRBD2 (7 bases). CDR3 size: 15 residues. V lost 8 bases to trimming and J lost 9 bases, with 23 bases between them. CDR3 residues: CASAPDGGGAAEQFF. The CDR3 coding sequence is TGTGCCAGCGCCCCCGATGGGGGGGGGGCGGCTGAGCAGTTCTTC.

V usage is TRBV20-1 and J usage is TRBJ2-5; the D gene is possibly TRBD2 (6 bases). Germline CDR1 DFQATT, CDR2 SNEGSKA (reference sequence). Trimming shortened V by 3 bases and J by 5 bases, and 10 bases separated the two germline ends. The CDR3 is 12 amino acids. The CDR3: CSASRGKETQYF. DNA for the CDR3: TGCAGTGCTAGCCGGGGGAAGGAGACCCAGTACTTC.

This clonotype was counted ten times or more. The chain recombines TRBV12-3 or TRBV12-4 with TRBJ1-2; 9 bases fit TRBD1. The CDR3 has 13 residues. V dropped 6 bases and J dropped 5; count of bases not matched to a gene: 4. The DNA of the CDR3 is TGTGCCAGCAGAAAGGGGACAGGGTATGGCTACACCTTC. It encodes CASRKGTGYGYTF.

This clonotype was counted many times. The V call is TRBV20-1, the J call TRBJ2-7; D gene ambiguous. Germline V CDR1 and CDR2: DFQATT, SNEGSKA (reference sequence). The CDR3 runs to 13 residues. The V end was cut by 6 bases, the J end by 0 bases, with 12 bases between. CDR3 nucleotides: TGCAGTGCCCCCATACCTAACTCCTACGAGCAGTACTTC. This translates into CSAPIPNSYEQYF.

This rearrangement joins TRBV20-1 to TRBJ1-6; TRBD1 is a possible D gene (5 bases). V was shortened by 3 bases and J by 7 bases, with 13 bases between the two germline ends. This CDR3 contains 14 residues. In germline, CDR1 is DFQATT, CDR2 SNEGSKA (reference sequence). CDR3 loop: CSASASGPNSPLHF. The CDR3 DNA follows: TGCAGTGCTAGCGCATCAGGGCCGAATTCACCCCTCCACTTT.

The chain carries TRBV7-3 and TRBJ2-3; no reliable D call. The CDR3 contains 15 residues. Germline V gene sequence: CDR1 SGHTA, CDR2 FQGTGA. Trimming pared 0 bases from V and 1 base from J, leaving 8 bases between. The CDR3 sequence is CASSLTGSRTDTQYF. CDR3 DNA sequence: TGTGCCAGCAGCTTAACTGGCAGCCGCACAGATACGCAGTATTTT. Full variable domain (remainder filled in from reference TRBV7-3 and TRBJ2-3): GAGVSQTPSNKVTEKGKYVELRCDPISGHTALYWYRQSLGQGPEFLIYFQGTGAADDSGLPNDRFFAVRPEGSVSTLKIQRTERGDSAVYLCASSLTGSRTDTQYFGPGTRLTVL.

The rearrangement joins TRBV10-3 to TRBJ2-5, with D unresolved. The CDR3 covers 11 residues. Trimming removed 10 bases at V and 5 bases at J, with 11 bases between. Looked up from germline, CDR1 is ENHRY and CDR2 is SYGVKD. CDR3 amino acids: CATITPETQYF. The CDR3 DNA is TGTGCCACCATCACTCCCGAGACCCAGTACTTC.

CDR3 sequence: CASSLTAGGVYEQYF. The CDR3 region has the DNA TGTGCCAGCAGCTTAACTGCGGGAGGGGTCTACGAGCAGTACTTC. V usage is TRBV7-2 and J usage is TRBJ2-7, with TRBD2 matching over 9 bases. The CDR3 covers 15 residues. Germline CDR1 reads SGHTA; CDR2 reads FQGNSA. J lost 3 bases, V lost 2 bases, and 5 bases had no gene match.

The chain couples TRBV2 to TRBJ1-4, with D maybe TRBD1 (6 bases). Trimming removed 7 bases from V and 4 bases from J, with 16 bases in between. The length of the CDR3 is 15 residues. The germline gives CDR1 SNHLY, CDR2 FYNNEI. This CDR3 reads CASTLRGGDNEKLFF. DNA of the CDR3: TGTGCCAGCACCCTCAGGGGAGGGGATAATGAAAAACTGTTTTTT. The full variable domain, its missing parts supplied by reference TRBV2 and TRBJ1-4, is EPEVTQTPSHQVTQMGQEVILRCVPISNHLYFYWYRQILGQKVEFLVSFYNNEISEKSEIFDDQFSVERPDGSNFTLKIRSTKLEDSAMYFCASTLRGGDNEKLFFGSGTQLSVL.

The gene calls are TRBV29-1 and TRBJ2-7; TRBD1 might be the D (6 bases). Germline CDR1 reads SQVTM; CDR2 reads ANQGSEA. Trimming stripped 2 bases from V and 4 bases from J, with 15 bases between. The CDR3 is made up of 14 amino acids. CDR3 region: CSVENPGQGYEQYF. The CDR3 DNA reads TGCAGCGTTGAAAACCCAGGTCAGGGGTACGAGCAGTACTTC.

In this sample, this clonotype turned up a few times. V usage is TRBV12-3 or TRBV12-4 and J usage is TRBJ2-2; maybe TRBD1 (6 bases). CDR3 size: 15 residues. Between the trimmed V and J ends, which lost 3 bases and 6 bases, there was a span of 14 bases. CDR3 loop: CASSLSGVGAGELFF. CDR3 DNA sequence: TGTGCCAGCAGTTTGTCAGGGGTTGGCGCCGGGGAGCTGTTTTTT.

The rearrangement joins TRBV6-1 to TRBJ2-5, with D hard to call. V was trimmed by 11 bases and J by 4 bases, leaving 20 bases between them. CDR3 length: 14 amino acids. Germline CDR1 is MNHNS and CDR2 is SASEGT. The CDR3 DNA reads TGTGCCGTGCGGCCTGGGTGGGTCGGAGAGACCCAGTACTTC. It is translated as CAVRPGWVGETQYF.

This sequence joins TRBV12-3 or TRBV12-4 and TRBJ2-7; TRBD1 agrees at 10 bases. V lost 4 bases to trimming and J lost 6 bases; unmatched junction nucleotides: 6. The CDR3 sequence is 14 residues long. In DNA form, the CDR3 reads TGTGCCAGCAGTTCCCGGACAGGGGGGAGCGAGCAGTACTTC. Translated: CASSSRTGGSEQYF.